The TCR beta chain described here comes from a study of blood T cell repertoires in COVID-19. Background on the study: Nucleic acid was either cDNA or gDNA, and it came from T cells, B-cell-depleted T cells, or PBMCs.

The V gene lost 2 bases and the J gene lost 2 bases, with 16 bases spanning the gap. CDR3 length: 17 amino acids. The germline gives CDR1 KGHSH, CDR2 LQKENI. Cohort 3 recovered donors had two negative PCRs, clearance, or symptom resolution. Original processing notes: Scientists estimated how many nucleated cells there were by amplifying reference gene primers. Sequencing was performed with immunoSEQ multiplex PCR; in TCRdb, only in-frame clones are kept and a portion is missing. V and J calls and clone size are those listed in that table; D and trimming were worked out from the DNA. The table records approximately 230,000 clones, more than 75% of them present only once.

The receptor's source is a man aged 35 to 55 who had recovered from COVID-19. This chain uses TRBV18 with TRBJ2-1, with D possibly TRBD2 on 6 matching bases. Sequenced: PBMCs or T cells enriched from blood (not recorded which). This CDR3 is CASSPKSGYSPYNEQFF. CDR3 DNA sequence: TGTGCCAGCTCACCAAAAAGCGGGTACTCGCCCTACAATGAGCAGTTCTTC. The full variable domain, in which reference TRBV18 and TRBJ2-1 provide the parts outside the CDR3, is NAGVMQNPRHLVRRRGQEARLRCSPMKGHSHVYWYRQLPEEGLKFMVYLQKENIIDESGMPKERFSAEFPKEGPSILRIQQVVRGDSAAYFCASSPKSGYSPYNEQFFGPGTRLTVL.